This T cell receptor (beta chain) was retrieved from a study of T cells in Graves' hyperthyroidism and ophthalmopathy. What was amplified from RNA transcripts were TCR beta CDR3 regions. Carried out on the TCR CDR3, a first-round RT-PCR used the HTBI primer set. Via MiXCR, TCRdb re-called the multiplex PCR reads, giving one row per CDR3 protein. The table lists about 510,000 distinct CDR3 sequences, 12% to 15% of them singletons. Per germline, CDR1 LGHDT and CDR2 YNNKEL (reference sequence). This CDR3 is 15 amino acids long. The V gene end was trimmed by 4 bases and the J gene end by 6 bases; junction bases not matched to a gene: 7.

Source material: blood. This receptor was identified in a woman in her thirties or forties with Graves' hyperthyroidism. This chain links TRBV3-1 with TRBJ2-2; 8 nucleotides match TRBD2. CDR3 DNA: TGTGCCAGCAGCCTGAGCGGGAGATCCTCCGGGGAGCTGTTTTTT. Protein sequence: CASSLSGRSSGELFF.